Presented here are 30 T cell receptor beta chains from one specimen sequenced in a study of persistence of HIV-infected CD4 T cells. The immunoSEQ assay was version 4, run in survey mode. Produced via immunoSEQ multiplex PCR; TCRdb's table is partial and in-frame only. The sample contains roughly 32,000 clones, roughly four fifths of which appear only once. Stimulation used 10 ug/mL lysate from CMV-infected fibroblasts. CD40L-negative CD69-negative CD45RO-high memory CD4+ T cells were sorted as populations depleted of antigen-responding cells. The antigens these receptors bind are not known. Material: CD4+ T cells sorted from PBMCs after approximately 19-hour stimulation, obtained from a patient who received antiretroviral therapy. The source is an adult man with HIV who was CMV-seropositive.

This chain connects TRBV6-1 to TRBJ2-7; 10 bases are a match to TRBD1. CDR3 length equals 15 residues. J was trimmed by 4 bases and V by 0 bases; bases with no gene match: 3. CDR1 and CDR2 from the germline V gene are MNHNS and SASEGT. As DNA, the CDR3 is TGTGCCAGCAGTGAAGCAGGACAGGGGGATTACGAGCAGTACTTC. It specifies CASSEAGQGDYEQYF.

The sample holds a few counts of this clone. This chain uses TRBV5-1 with TRBJ2-1; 13 positions match TRBD2. With V trimmed by 3 bases and J by 5 bases, 2 bases remained unmatched. The germline V gene has CDR1 SGHRS and CDR2 YFSETQ. CDR3 length equals 15 residues. CDR3 sequence (DNA): TGCGCCAGCAGCTCCGGGACTAGCGGGAACAATGAGCAGTTCTTC. This codes for CASSSGTSGNNEQFF.

This chain links TRBV7-8 with TRBJ1-5, with TRBD1 as a possible D gene (5 bases). The CDR3 sequence is 17 residues long. Trimming shortened V by 5 bases and J by 4 bases, and 21 bases separated the two germline ends. Germline V CDR1 and CDR2: SGHVS, FQNEAQ. Here the CDR3 DNA reads TGTGCCAGCAGCCCACGACCCTGGGGGAGGCGGAATCAGCCCCAGCATTTT. Amino acids: CASSPRPWGRRNQPQHF.

The chain recombines TRBV7-8 with TRBJ2-7; 7 nucleotides match TRBD1. This CDR3 is built from 15 residues. CDR1 and CDR2 from the germline V gene are SGHVS and FQNEAQ. V dropped 5 bases and J dropped 1; count of bases not matched to a gene: 8. CDR3 in DNA: TGTGCCAGCAGCCAAGCCGGGACAGCATCCTACGAGCAGTACTTC. Amino acid sequence: CASSQAGTASYEQYF.

The chain uses TRBV4-1 and TRBJ1-3; a possible D gene is TRBD1 (5 bases). The V and J ends lost 2 bases and 1 base respectively, with 9 bases between them. Germline V gives CDR1 MGHRA, CDR2 YSYEKL. CDR3 length equals 15 residues. The CDR3 protein is CASSQRQLSGNTIYF. The CDR3 DNA is TGCGCCAGCAGCCAAAGACAGCTTTCTGGAAACACCATATATTTT.

This clone was recorded a few times. The J gene is TRBJ2-5, the V gene TRBV30, with D maybe TRBD2 (7 bases). The CDR3 loop spans 14 amino acids. Germline V lookup: CDR1 GTSNPN, CDR2 SVGIG (reference sequence). Trimming pared 4 bases from V and 1 base from J, leaving 13 bases between. This CDR3 is CAWTRGRAQETQYF. In DNA, the CDR3 is TGTGCCTGGACTAGGGGGAGGGCCCAAGAGACCCAGTACTTC.

This clone occurred once. The genes are TRBV15 and TRBJ2-5; a weak D match, TRBD2 (6 bases). Germline V gene sequence: CDR1 LNHNV, CDR2 YYDKDF (reference sequence). The CDR3 has 13 residues. V was trimmed by 0 bases and J by 5 bases, leaving 7 bases between them. CDR3 loop: CATSREGRETQYF. As DNA, the CDR3 is TGTGCCACCAGCAGAGAAGGGAGGGAGACCCAGTACTTC.

This chain links TRBV6-6 with TRBJ2-2; 10 bases match TRBD1. Germline-derived CDR1 and CDR2 are MNHNY and SVGAGI (reference sequence). V was pared by 7 bases and J by 7 bases, with 6 bases of the junction left unmatched. The CDR3 sequence is 14 residues long. The CDR3 bases are TGTGCCAGCATAGGACAGGGGGGGATCGGGGAGCTGTTTTTT. This sequence encodes CASIGQGGIGELFF.

V and J are TRBV10-2 and TRBJ1-2; D remains unclear. The CDR3 length is 14 residues. Germline lookup yields CDR1 WSHSY and CDR2 SAAADI. V dropped 1 base and J dropped 3 bases, with 9 bases sitting between them. CDR3 coding DNA: TGCGCCAGCAGTGAGTATGCAGGTCACTATGGCTACACCTTC. This gives the protein CASSEYAGHYGYTF.

This chain uses TRBV6-1 with TRBJ1-1, with D possibly TRBD1 on 5 matching bases. CDR3 length equals 16 residues. V was trimmed by 2 bases and J by 0 bases, leaving 13 bases between them. Germline assignment: CDR1 MNHNS and CDR2 SASEGT. The chain's CDR3 is CASSEFDGTVNTEAFF. CDR3 bases: TGTGCCAGCAGTGAATTTGACGGGACGGTGAACACTGAAGCTTTCTTT.

The chain joins TRBV11-3 to TRBJ1-2, with D tentatively TRBD1 (5 bases). Trimming cost V 5 bases and J 1 base, with 14 bases left between them. This CDR3 region has 15 residues. Looked up from germline, CDR1 is SGHNT and CDR2 is YENEEA. The CDR3 protein is CASSLKPQGNYGYTF. DNA for the CDR3: TGTGCCAGCAGCCTTAAGCCGCAGGGTAACTATGGCTACACCTTC.

This clone was counted a few times. The CDR3 sequence is CASRGQDNYGYTF. The CDR3 nucleotides are TGCGCCAGCAGGGGACAGGATAACTATGGCTACACCTTC. J is TRBJ1-2 and V is TRBV10-2; TRBD1 aligns across 8 bases. CDR1 is WSHSY, CDR2 SAAADI, per germline. CDR3 length: 13 residues. The ends lost 6 bases at V and 1 base at J; junction bases unmatched: 1.

The chain employs TRBV3-1 (or the pseudogene TRBV3-2) and TRBJ2-3, with unresolved D. The CDR3 runs to 12 residues. Trimming shortened V by 1 base and J by 6 bases, and 5 bases separated the two germline ends. Germline CDR1 is LGHDT and CDR2 is YNNKEL (reference sequence). CDR3 loop: CASSQGSDTQYF. Written as DNA, the CDR3 is TGTGCCAGCAGCCAAGGCAGTGATACGCAGTATTTT.

The rearrangement links TRBV19 to TRBJ2-3, with 8 bases aligning to TRBD1. The germline gives CDR1 LNHDA, CDR2 SQIVND (reference sequence). CDR3 length equals 14 residues. With 4 bases clipped from V and 5 bases from J, the junction kept 5 bases outside the gene matches. CDR3 nucleotide sequence: TGTGCCAGTAGTACCCAGGGGGCTGGAGATACGCAGTATTTT. It yields the protein CASSTQGAGDTQYF.

This clone was picked up a small number of times. The V gene is TRBV10-3, the J gene TRBJ1-1, with 10 bases lining up with TRBD1. Unmatched junction bases numbered 6, after V lost 6 bases and J lost 5 bases. Germline V gene sequence: CDR1 ENHRY, CDR2 SYGVKD. This CDR3 contains 14 residues. The CDR3: CAIRTGTGDTEAFF. As DNA, the CDR3 is TGTGCCATCAGAACCGGGACAGGGGATACTGAAGCTTTCTTT.

This rearrangement joins TRBV5-5 to TRBJ2-5, with 7 bases aligning to TRBD1. The CDR3 length is 15 residues. The germline V gene has CDR1 SGHKS and CDR2 YYEKEE (reference sequence). With 0 bases clipped from V and 4 bases from J, the junction kept 6 bases outside the gene matches. The CDR3 bases are TGTGCCAGCAGCTTGGCTACAGGGGTGGGAGAGACCCAGTACTTC. Protein sequence: CASSLATGVGETQYF.

The genes are TRBV28 and TRBJ1-4; 10 nucleotides match TRBD1. Germline CDR1 and CDR2: MDHEN and SYDVKM. The CDR3 spans 15 residues. Unmatched junction bases numbered 7, after V lost 5 bases and J lost 7 bases. DNA of the CDR3: TGTGCCAGCAGTGACCGACAGGGGGCGCTTGAAAAACTGTTTTTT. This encodes CASSDRQGALEKLFF.

This chain connects TRBV3-1 (or the pseudogene TRBV3-2) to TRBJ2-5, with TRBD2 identical over 10 bases. Losses at the gene ends were 4 bases for V and 2 bases for J; bases not matched to a gene: 4. The length of the CDR3 is 15 residues. The V gene's germline CDR1 is LGHDT and CDR2 YNNKEL (reference sequence). Here the CDR3 DNA reads TGTGCCAGCAGCCCCTCTAGCGGGGGTCAAGAGACCCAGTACTTC. Encoded protein: CASSPSSGGQETQYF.

This chain uses TRBV28 with TRBJ1-4, with D unresolved. Germline V CDR1 and CDR2: MDHEN, SYDVKM. With 5 bases removed from V and 8 bases from J, the gap between germline ends came to 9 bases. The length of the CDR3 is 12 residues. The CDR3 nucleotides read TGTGCCAGCAGTGGTCGGTGGGAAAAACTGTTTTTT. Protein sequence: CASSGRWEKLFF.

The table lists this clone with a few counts. J is TRBJ2-1 and V is TRBV14; 8 nucleotides match TRBD2. Germline CDR1 SGHDN, CDR2 FVKESK. The trim removed 0 bases at V and 0 bases at J, leaving 16 bases unmatched. The CDR3 has 21 residues. CDR3 in amino acids: CASSQDSTSGLLPSSYNEQFF. The CDR3 DNA reads TGTGCCAGCAGCCAAGATAGCACTAGCGGACTTCTACCCAGCTCCTACAATGAGCAGTTCTTC.

The chain has TRBV11-3 and TRBJ2-2; tentative D call: TRBD1 (5 bases). The CDR3 spans 12 residues. Germline lookup yields CDR1 SGHNT and CDR2 YENEEA. V shed 3 bases and J shed 7 bases, with 6 bases lying between them. The DNA of the CDR3 is TGTGCCAGCAGCTTCAGGGACGGGGAGCTGTTTTTT. It codes for CASSFRDGELFF.

The genes are TRBV5-1 and TRBJ2-3; D may be TRBD2 (6 bases). The CDR3 length is 14 residues. V lost 4 bases and J lost 3, with 12 bases in between. The germline V gene has CDR1 SGHRS and CDR2 YFSETQ. The CDR3: CASSGGDATDTQYF. In DNA, the CDR3 is TGCGCCAGCAGCGGCGGGGACGCTACAGATACGCAGTATTTT.

The chain has TRBV5-5 and TRBJ1-6; the D gene is possibly TRBD1 (5 bases). Germline CDR1 reads SGHKS; CDR2 reads YYEKEE (reference sequence). The CDR3 has 14 amino acids. Deletions cut 4 bases from V and 8 bases from J, with 13 bases between. CDR3 residues: CASSRGHMDSPLHF. The CDR3 coding sequence is TGTGCCAGCAGCCGCGGACATATGGATTCACCCCTCCACTTT.

A single count supports this clone. The rearrangement joins TRBV4-2 to TRBJ1-1; the D gene is possibly TRBD1 (5 bases). The V end lost 4 bases, the J end lost 4 bases, and 19 bases lay between the germline ends. This CDR3 spans 16 amino acids. Germline V gene data show CDR1 as LGHNA and CDR2 as YNFKEQ. Written as DNA, the CDR3 is TGTGCCAGCAGCCCCTACCCCGGGACCCAGTCCACTGAAGCTTTCTTT. Residues: CASSPYPGTQSTEAFF.

This chain uses TRBV7-2 with TRBJ2-3; 8 bases match TRBD2. There are 15 residues in the CDR3. Unmatched junction bases numbered 8, after V lost 5 bases and J lost 4 bases. From germline, CDR1 is SGHTA and CDR2 FQGNSA. The CDR3 nucleotides are TGTGCCAGCAGCGATATCGGGGGGGCGGCAGATACGCAGTATTTT. It encodes CASSDIGGAADTQYF.

The chain employs TRBV6-1 and TRBJ2-1; the D is unclear. Germline CDR1 MNHNS, CDR2 SASEGT. Trimming cost V 2 bases and J 10 bases, with 15 bases left between them. The CDR3 runs to 14 residues. The CDR3 nucleotides are TGTGCCAGCAGTGAACAGGCGGCCCGGCGGGAGCAGTTCTTC. Translating gives CASSEQAARREQFF.

The rearrangement links TRBV20-1 to TRBJ2-3; 9 bases match TRBD2. Germline V gives CDR1 DFQATT, CDR2 SNEGSKA (reference sequence). V lost 3 bases to trimming and J lost 6 bases; unmatched junction nucleotides: 16. The CDR3 covers 17 residues. The CDR3 region is CSASWASPGLASDTQYF. The CDR3 DNA sequence: TGCAGTGCTAGTTGGGCTAGCCCGGGACTAGCAAGCGATACGCAGTATTTT.

In the case of this clone: Germline is not matched at one junction end, which may reflect a read error. The chain employs TRBV6-5 and TRBJ1-5; TRBD1 matches at 9 bases. CDR1 and CDR2 from the germline V gene are MNHEY and SVGAGI. The CDR3 extends over 16 amino acids. Written as DNA, the CDR3 is TGTGCCGGCAGTTACTCCAAATGGACAGGGGACCAGCCCCAGCATTTT. Protein product: CAGSYSKWTGDQPQHF.

The rearrangement joins TRBV5-4 to TRBJ2-7; D may correspond to TRBD1 or TRBD2 (5 bases each). CDR3 size: 12 residues. Trimming removed 4 bases from V and 6 bases from J, with 11 bases in between. The germline gives CDR1 SGHNT, CDR2 YYREEE (reference sequence). Written as DNA, the CDR3 is TGTGCCAGCAGCGAACCAGGGAGCGAGCAGTACTTC. Amino acid sequence: CASSEPGSEQYF.

The J gene is TRBJ1-1, the V gene TRBV6-1; 9 positions agree with TRBD1. This CDR3 region has 14 residues. The V gene end was trimmed by 2 bases and the J gene end by 11 bases; junction bases not matched to a gene: 9. Germline assignment: CDR1 MNHNS and CDR2 SASEGT. CDR3 sequence: CASSEPRDRVRAFF. Here the CDR3 DNA reads TGTGCCAGCAGTGAACCCCGGGACAGGGTTCGGGCTTTCTTT.